This T cell receptor beta chain was sequenced for a study of blood T cell repertoires in COVID-19. The wider study: T cells, B-cell-depleted T cells, or PBMCs provided the cDNA or gDNA that served as material.

Looked up from germline, CDR1 is SGHDT and CDR2 is YYEEEE. The CDR3 totals 16 residues. The J segment lost 4 bases and the V segment lost 4 bases, leaving 9 bases of the junction unmatched. Original analysis: Amplification of reference gene primers was used by the study to estimate nucleated cell counts. Method: immunoSEQ multiplex PCR; TCRdb's copy keeps in-frame clones and lacks some. V, J and clone size reflect that table, while D and trimming were determined from the DNA. The data hold approximately 300,000 clones, with 88% observed a single time. During active infection, Seattle patients enrolled and were then monitored through disease.

The genes are TRBV5-6 and TRBJ1-3; 9 positions match TRBD1. The receptor's source is a young woman with COVID-19, enrolled during active disease. Sequenced material: peripheral blood. CDR3 loop: CASSEVTGGQGNTIYF. The CDR3 DNA follows: TGTGCCAGCAGCGAGGTGACAGGGGGTCAAGGAAACACCATATATTTT.